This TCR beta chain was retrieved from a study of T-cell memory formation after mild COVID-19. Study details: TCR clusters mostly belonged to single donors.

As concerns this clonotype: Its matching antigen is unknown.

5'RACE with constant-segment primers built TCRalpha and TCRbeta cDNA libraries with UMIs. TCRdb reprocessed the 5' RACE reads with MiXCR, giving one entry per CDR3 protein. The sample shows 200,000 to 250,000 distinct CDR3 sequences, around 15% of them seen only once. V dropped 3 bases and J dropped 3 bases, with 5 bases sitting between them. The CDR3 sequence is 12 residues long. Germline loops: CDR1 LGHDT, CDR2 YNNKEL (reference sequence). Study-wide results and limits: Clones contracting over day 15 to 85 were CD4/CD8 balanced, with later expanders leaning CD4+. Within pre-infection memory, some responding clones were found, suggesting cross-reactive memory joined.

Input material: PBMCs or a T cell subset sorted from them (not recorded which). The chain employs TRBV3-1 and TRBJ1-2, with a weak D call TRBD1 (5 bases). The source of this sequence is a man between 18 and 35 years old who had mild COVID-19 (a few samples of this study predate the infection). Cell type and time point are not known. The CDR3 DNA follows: TGTGCCAGCAGCCAGACAGACTATGGCTACACCTTC. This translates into CASSQTDYGYTF.